This TCR beta chain was documented in a study of cytomegalovirus exposure and HLA in healthy donors. Study conclusions and caveats: For cytomegalovirus status, the classifier reportedly gave diagnoses with high specificity and sensitivity. An analysis was carried out at a later point. It showed that HLA-associated TCR beta chains were more clonally expanded than equally common non-associated chains. Being indistinguishable, some V segments were excluded, TRBV6-2 and TRBV6-3 among them.

This clone was seen a few times. Its antigen is currently unknown. The primer mix had 60 Vbeta and 13 Jbeta primers. Data came from immunoSEQ multiplex PCR; TCRdb stores just in-frame clones and leaves some out. The sample has around 150,000 clones; 78% are singletons. Donors consisted of healthy bone marrow donors. The CDR3 runs 16 residues. Germline V gives CDR1 SGHNT, CDR2 YYREEE (reference sequence). After removal of 5 bases from V and 7 bases from J, the junction contained 7 bases not matched to a gene. This chain joins TRBV5-4 and TRBJ2-2; 14 positions agree with TRBD2. Source material: PBMCs. This TCR came from a male donor in good health and CMV-seronegative. The CDR3 region has the DNA TGTGCCAGCAGGAGGACTAGCGGGGGGTTGGGCGGGGAGCTGTTTTTT. It encodes CASRRTSGGLGGELFF. The full variable domain, with the rest looked up from reference TRBV5-4 and TRBJ2-2, is ETGVTQSPTHLIKTRGQQVTLRCSSQSGHNTVSWYQQALGQGPQFIFQYYREEENGRGNFPPRFSGLQFPNYSSELNVNALELDDSALYLCASRRTSGGLGGELFFGEGSRLTVL.